The TCR beta chain under discussion was sequenced for a study of PD-1 blockade in classical Hodgkin lymphoma. Overall study findings and caveats: When set against healthy donors, newly diagnosed patients were reported to show lower baseline TCR diversity. A significant rise in TCR diversity was seen by C4D1 for CD4+ cells but not for CD8+ cells. Exclusion applied to patients who initiated nivolumab less than 1 year following ASCT. Complete responders' diversity at baseline resembled that of newly diagnosed patients.

The repertoire was sequenced with immunoSEQ multiplex PCR; TCRdb's copy has only in-frame clones and lacks some. The sample has around 36,000 clones, 87% seen once. For this clone: As yet, its antigen is unknown. Relative to the germline gene, one junction end is altered; a read error may explain this.

Relapse after autologous stem cell transplantation occurred in every patient, and brentuximab vedotin exposure varied. The CDR3 runs to 16 residues. Germline V lookup: CDR1 SGHNT, CDR2 YYREEE (reference sequence). The chain carries TRBV5-4 and TRBJ2-5; 9 bases are a match to TRBD2. The TCR originated in a human donor with classical Hodgkin lymphoma. The sequencing here drew on peripheral blood mononuclear cells (PBMCs), taken at baseline. The CDR3: CAGSLDSGSFQETQYF. The CDR3 DNA follows: TGTGCCGGCAGCTTAGATAGCGGGAGTTTTCAAGAGACCCAGTACTTC.